This T cell receptor beta chain was documented in a study of vaccination and CD4 T cells after COVID-19. Overall study: For control cultures, the treatment was a CEFX pool, an HIV-1 Nef pool, or no peptide.

Treatment here: approximately 9-day PBMC culture with coronavirus spike peptide pools or control peptides (ViraFEST assay). Cultured CD4+ T cell DNA underwent sequencing with the Oncomine TCR Beta short-read assay. MiXCR, applied by TCRdb to the PCR reads, yields one record per CDR3 protein. The profile shows 9,500 to 15,000 distinct CDR3 sequences, approximately 46% of them singletons. With regard to this clonotype: The antigen is undetermined.

V was cut by 5 bases and J by 5 bases, with 15 bases left in between. The CDR3 has 14 amino acids. Per germline, CDR1 SNHLY and CDR2 FYNNEI. The sequencing sample was made of CD4+ T cells from blood, cultured in vitro. The gene calls are TRBV2 and TRBJ2-5; D is tentatively TRBD1 or TRBD2 (5 bases each). This sequence was found in a human donor who had recovered from COVID-19. Written as DNA, the CDR3 is TGTGCCAGCAGTCCGGGACCCGGTTGGGAGACCCAGTACTTC. As protein: CASSPGPGWETQYF.